The sequence of this T cell receptor (beta chain) was determined in a study of blood T cells in healthy people across ages. Germline CDR1 is DFQATT and CDR2 is SNEGSKA (reference sequence). CDR3 size: 12 residues. V was trimmed by 2 bases and J by 6 bases, leaving 10 bases between them. It was with a sample-barcoded 5' primer and a J-beta primer mix that a second PCR of roughly 7 to 12 cycles was run. TCRdb reprocessed the 5' RACE reads with MiXCR, giving one entry per CDR3 protein. The sample contains hundreds of thousands of distinct CDR3 sequences, about 30% of which appear only once. This clonotype was detected ten times or more.

This chain links TRBV20-1 with TRBJ1-1, with a tentative D call TRBD1 (6 bases). This TCR was sampled from a woman of 80 years or more in good health. The specimen was blood. CDR3 protein: CSARIQGSEAFF. The DNA for the CDR3 is TGCAGTGCTAGAATACAGGGCTCTGAAGCTTTCTTT.